This T cell receptor beta chain is from a study of Ad26.COV2.S vaccination and SARS-CoV-2 variants. The data were produced by immunoSEQ multiplex PCR, yet TCRdb's version contains in-frame clones alone and is incomplete. The sample holds about 480,000 clones; around nine tenths are singletons and the top ten take roughly 13%. CDR1 is SGHRS, CDR2 YFSETQ, per germline. The CDR3 runs 12 residues. The V and J ends lost 5 bases and 11 bases respectively, with 17 bases between them. The sample's treatment: around 19 received Ad26.COV2.S at low or high dose, single or two shots; 5 received placebo; per-sample allocation not given. Vaccine and placebo recipients were sampled on day 63 after the first injection.

The starting material was peripheral blood, obtained in a trial of Ad26.COV2.S vaccine versus placebo. This chain links TRBV5-1 with TRBJ2-7, with a weak D call TRBD2 (6 bases). This sequence originates from a person between 18 and 65 years old who received the Ad26.COV2.S COVID-19 vaccine or a placebo. CDR3 in amino acids: CASSRGMGLKYF. The CDR3 DNA reads as TGCGCCAGCAGTCGCGGGATGGGGCTGAAGTACTTC.